Below, 24 T cell receptor beta chains from the same sample are listed, as sequenced in a study of CD8+CD57+ T cells in acquired aplastic anemia. Profiling that covered TCR beta VDJ and CDR3 relied on genomic DNA as its template. TCRdb independently ran MiXCR on the reads; one entry per CDR3 protein. The data contain fewer than 200,000 distinct CDR3 sequences, 55% to 70% of them singletons. The sample comprised sorted CD4+, CD8+, or CD8+CD57+ T cells (not recorded which) from PBMCs. The receptors originated from a human donor in good health.

The chain couples TRBV20-1 to TRBJ2-3; the D gene is possibly TRBD2 (6 bases). Germline CDR1 is DFQATT and CDR2 is SNEGSKA (reference sequence). The germline V and J ends were trimmed by 6 bases and 2 bases, with 24 bases remaining between them. The CDR3 extends over 17 amino acids. The DNA for the CDR3 is TGCAGTGCCAAACCCCTCCGGGACTCTTCTATCACAGATACGCAGTATTTT. This gives the protein CSAKPLRDSSITDTQYF.

The chain's CDR3 is CSALIQGASSGEQYF. The DNA of the CDR3 is TGCAGTGCCTTAATCCAGGGGGCAAGCTCGGGCGAGCAGTACTTC. The rearrangement joins TRBV20-1 to TRBJ2-7; TRBD1 aligns across 8 bases. Germline CDR1 and CDR2: DFQATT and SNEGSKA (reference sequence). With 6 bases clipped from V and 6 bases from J, the junction kept 16 bases outside the gene matches. The CDR3 loop spans 15 amino acids.

This chain joins TRBV20-1 and TRBJ1-4; possibly TRBD1 for D (5 bases). Germline lookup yields CDR1 DFQATT and CDR2 SNEGSKA (reference sequence). The ends were cut back, 4 bases at V and 8 bases at J, with 20 bases in the middle. This CDR3 comprises 15 residues. The CDR3: CSAKTDAGRGEKLFF. CDR3 nucleotides: TGCAGTGCTAAAACGGATGCAGGGCGAGGGGAAAAACTGTTTTTT.

The chain links TRBV19 to TRBJ2-2; 8 nucleotides match TRBD2. The CDR3 has 14 amino acids. V gave up 10 bases and J gave up 2 bases; unmatched junction bases: 6. The germline V gene has CDR1 LNHDA and CDR2 SQIVND (reference sequence). CDR3: CAIREGHNTGELFF. CDR3 coding DNA: TGTGCCATACGGGAGGGACACAACACCGGGGAGCTGTTTTTT.

The V call is TRBV29-1, the J call TRBJ2-2; D possibly corresponds to TRBD2 (5 bases). The germline V gene encodes CDR1 SQVTM and CDR2 ANQGSEA. The CDR3 length is 13 residues. The germline V and J ends were trimmed by 4 bases and 4 bases, with 10 bases remaining between them. CDR3 sequence: CSVGILGTGELFF. The DNA for the CDR3 is TGCAGCGTTGGGATACTAGGCACCGGGGAGCTGTTTTTT.

This clonotype has a single count. Germline is not matched at one junction end, which may reflect a read error. In nucleotides, the CDR3 is TGTGCCAGCAGCCGGTCACGGAACACTGGAGCTTTCTTT. Encoded protein: CASSRSRNTGAFF. The chain combines TRBV7-3 with TRBJ1-1; D unclear. The CDR3 extends over 13 amino acids. CDR1 and CDR2 from the germline V gene are SGHTA and FQGTGA.

The chain is built from TRBV11-3 and TRBJ1-2, with D perhaps matching TRBD1 (6 bases). There are 10 residues in the CDR3. Trimming took 4 bases from V and 11 from J, leaving 8 bases between them. Germline V lookup: CDR1 SGHNT, CDR2 YENEEA. The CDR3 loop is CASSWDKYTF. The CDR3 DNA sequence: TGTGCCAGCAGCTGGGACAAATACACCTTC.

The chain uses TRBV15 and TRBJ2-7; weak D call: TRBD1 (5 bases). V lost 2 bases and J lost 6, with 14 bases in between. Germline CDR1 is LNHNV and CDR2 is YYDKDF (reference sequence). The CDR3 is 14 amino acids. The chain's CDR3 is CATSRNVQGSEQYF. The CDR3 coding sequence is TGTGCCACCAGCAGAAATGTCCAGGGATCCGAGCAGTACTTC.

The chain carries TRBV24-1 and TRBJ1-4; no clear D. The V end lost 8 bases, the J end lost 6 bases, and 3 bases lay between the germline ends. The CDR3 totals 10 residues. Germline CDR1 is KGHDR and CDR2 is SFDVKD. The CDR3 loop is CATIDEKLFF. The CDR3 bases are TGTGCCACCATAGATGAAAAACTGTTTTTT.

A remark on this clonotype: Its ends do not fully match the called genes, so a read error is possible. V and J are TRBV7-9 and TRBJ2-3, with 7 bases that match TRBD1. The CDR3 length is 12 residues. Germline values: CDR1 SEHNR, CDR2 FQNEAQ (reference sequence). The DNA of the CDR3 is TGTGCCAGCAGACCTACAGGGGATACGCAGTACTTT. Its translation is CASRPTGDTQYF.

The V and J genes are TRBV2 and TRBJ2-3; no firm D call. The CDR3 extends over 15 amino acids. Germline V gives CDR1 SNHLY, CDR2 FYNNEI. V lost 2 bases and J lost 0, with 9 bases in between. CDR3 region: CASSELAASTDTQYF. The CDR3 DNA reads as TGTGCCAGCAGTGAATTGGCGGCGAGCACAGATACGCAGTATTTT. Drawing the rest from reference TRBV2 and TRBJ2-3, the complete variable domain is EPEVTQTPSHQVTQMGQEVILRCVPISNHLYFYWYRQILGQKVEFLVSFYNNEISEKSEIFDDQFSVERPDGSNFTLKIRSTKLEDSAMYFCASSELAASTDTQYFGPGTRLTVL.

The rearrangement uses TRBV19 and TRBJ1-1; D gene uncertain. CDR3 length: 13 residues. Germline CDR1 reads LNHDA; CDR2 reads SQIVND (reference sequence). Trimming removed 5 bases from V and 2 bases from J, with 9 bases in between. The CDR3, as DNA: TGTGCCAGTAGTCTCGTTCTAAACACTGAAGCTTTCTTT. This translates into CASSLVLNTEAFF. The variable domain in full, completed from reference TRBV19 and TRBJ1-1, reads DGGITQSPKYLFRKEGQNVTLSCEQNLNHDAMYWYRQDPGQGLRLIYYSQIVNDFQKGDIAEGYSVSREKKESFPLTVTSAQKNPTAFYLCASSLVLNTEAFFGQGTRLTVV.

This clonotype was detected only a few times. The chain joins TRBV5-6 to TRBJ2-7; D unclear. Germline lookup yields CDR1 SGHDT and CDR2 YYEEEE. This CDR3 spans 14 amino acids. Trimming pared 1 base from V and 3 bases from J, leaving 11 bases between. In nucleotides, the CDR3 is TGTGCCAGCAGCTTGACGTCAGGATTCTACGAGCAGTACTTC. This codes for CASSLTSGFYEQYF.

This clonotype appeared many times. V usage is TRBV7-9 and J usage is TRBJ2-3, with 7 bases matching TRBD1. The CDR3 loop spans 16 amino acids. V shed 5 bases and J 1 base; nucleotides not matched to a gene: 9. The germline V gene encodes CDR1 SEHNR and CDR2 FQNEAQ (reference sequence). This CDR3 reads CASSLGRTGGTDTQYF. CDR3 DNA sequence: TGTGCCAGCAGCCTCGGAAGGACAGGCGGCACAGATACGCAGTATTTT.

The chain recombines TRBV29-1 with TRBJ2-2; D gene unclear. The V end was cut by 6 bases, the J end by 4 bases, with 6 bases between. Germline V gives CDR1 SQVTM, CDR2 ANQGSEA. The CDR3 has 11 residues. CDR3 sequence: CSVQATGELFF. In DNA, the CDR3 is TGCAGCGTCCAGGCCACCGGGGAGCTGTTTTTT.

The chain joins TRBV14 to TRBJ2-5; D ambiguous. The CDR3 is 14 amino acids. Germline assignment: CDR1 SGHDN and CDR2 FVKESK. Deletions cut 6 bases from V and 5 bases from J, with 16 bases between. CDR3 in amino acids: CASRINGSVETQYF. DNA for the CDR3: TGTGCCAGCAGAATTAACGGGTCAGTGGAGACCCAGTACTTC.

The chain recombines TRBV7-6 with TRBJ1-2; 10 bases map to TRBD1. The CDR3 covers 16 residues. The V and J ends lost 1 base and 6 bases, in that order; junction bases with no gene match: 8. The germline V gene encodes CDR1 SGHVS and CDR2 FNYEAQ. CDR3 loop: CASSLGGTGVKDGYTF. The CDR3 nucleotides read TGTGCCAGCAGCTTAGGGGGGACAGGGGTGAAGGATGGCTACACCTTC.

V usage is TRBV12-3 or TRBV12-4 and J usage is TRBJ2-1; tentative D call: TRBD1 (6 bases). CDR3 size: 15 residues. V gave up 6 bases and J gave up 4 bases, with 16 bases separating them. CDR3 nucleotides: TGTGCCAGCAGCCGCCAGGACAGATTTTACAATGAGCAGTTCTTC. Amino acids: CASSRQDRFYNEQFF.

This clonotype was picked up many times. V and J are TRBV9 and TRBJ1-1; no clear D gene. CDR1 and CDR2 from the germline V gene are SGDLS and YYNGEE. V lost 2 bases and J lost 0, with 8 bases in between. CDR3 length: 14 amino acids. The DNA for the CDR3 is TGTGCCAGCAGCGTCAACAATATGAACACTGAAGCTTTCTTT. Its translation: CASSVNNMNTEAFF.

This clonotype was observed many times. The chain uses TRBV7-3 and TRBJ2-1; the match to TRBD2 covers 9 bases. Germline values: CDR1 SGHTA, CDR2 FQGTGA. CDR3 length: 16 residues. The trim removed 3 bases at V and 7 bases at J, leaving 10 bases unmatched. The CDR3 sequence is CASSFKLAGEENEQFF. CDR3 nucleotide sequence: TGTGCCAGCAGCTTTAAATTAGCGGGAGAGGAAAATGAGCAGTTCTTC.

The chain employs TRBV10-1 and TRBJ2-3; 13 bases agree with TRBD2. Germline V gene lookup returns CDR1 WNHNN and CDR2 SYGVQD (reference sequence). The CDR3 length is 15 residues. V lost 7 bases to trimming and J lost 4 bases; unmatched junction nucleotides: 5. CDR3 nucleotide sequence: TGCGCCAGCAAAGGACTAGCGGGAGTATCAGATACGCAGTATTTT. This encodes CASKGLAGVSDTQYF.

The rearrangement joins TRBV12-3 or TRBV12-4 to TRBJ1-1, with D tentatively TRBD1 (6 bases). The CDR3 extends over 13 amino acids. Trimming cost V 6 bases and J 5 bases, with 13 bases left between them. DNA for the CDR3: TGTGCCAGCAGCGGGGGCGTTGGTACTGAAGCTTTCTTT. Protein: CASSGGVGTEAFF.

J is TRBJ1-6 and V is TRBV24-1; 7 positions match TRBD1. CDR1 and CDR2 from the germline V gene are KGHDR and SFDVKD. V lost 9 bases and J lost 4; bases outside the gene matches: 5. This CDR3 is built from 14 residues. In DNA, the CDR3 is TGTGCCACCTACGAGGGACAGTATAATTCACCCCTCCACTTT. Protein product: CATYEGQYNSPLHF.

The chain recombines TRBV6-2 or TRBV6-3 with TRBJ1-3, with D unclear. CDR1 MNHEY and CDR2 SVGEGT come from the germline V gene. V was shortened by 8 bases and J by 1 base, with 12 bases between the two germline ends. This CDR3 is 14 amino acids long. Written as DNA, the CDR3 is TGTGCCAGCTCCCCTGCTCGTTCTGGAAACACCATATATTTT. Amino acid sequence: CASSPARSGNTIYF.